This record concerns one T cell receptor beta chain sequence. What it binds is unknown. The sample originates from a study of cytomegalovirus exposure and HLA in healthy donors. The PCR employed 60 Vbeta primers together with 13 Jbeta primers. Assay used: immunoSEQ multiplex PCR; TCRdb lists only in-frame clones, some missing. Among about 190,000 clones listed, 65% to 80% were seen once. The CDR3 has 15 residues. Losses at the gene ends were 5 bases for V and 7 bases for J; bases not matched to a gene: 10. Germline CDR1 is PRHDT and CDR2 is FYEKMQ (reference sequence). Regarding the study as a whole: In a later analysis, compared with equally common non-associated chains, HLA-associated beta chains were more expanded. Researchers reported in a later analysis that a missense DCLRE1C variant was tied to TCR beta V- and J-gene trimming. Some segments of the V type, notably TRBV6-2 and TRBV6-3, were excluded as indistinguishable.

The sequence came from a man in his thirties or forties in good health and CMV-seropositive. J is TRBJ1-4 and V is TRBV13, with 7 bases fitting TRBD1. Sequencing was carried out using PBMCs. The CDR3: CASSLRQGEGEKLFF. CDR3 nucleotide sequence: TGTGCCAGCAGCCTCAGACAGGGAGAAGGTGAAAAACTGTTTTTT.